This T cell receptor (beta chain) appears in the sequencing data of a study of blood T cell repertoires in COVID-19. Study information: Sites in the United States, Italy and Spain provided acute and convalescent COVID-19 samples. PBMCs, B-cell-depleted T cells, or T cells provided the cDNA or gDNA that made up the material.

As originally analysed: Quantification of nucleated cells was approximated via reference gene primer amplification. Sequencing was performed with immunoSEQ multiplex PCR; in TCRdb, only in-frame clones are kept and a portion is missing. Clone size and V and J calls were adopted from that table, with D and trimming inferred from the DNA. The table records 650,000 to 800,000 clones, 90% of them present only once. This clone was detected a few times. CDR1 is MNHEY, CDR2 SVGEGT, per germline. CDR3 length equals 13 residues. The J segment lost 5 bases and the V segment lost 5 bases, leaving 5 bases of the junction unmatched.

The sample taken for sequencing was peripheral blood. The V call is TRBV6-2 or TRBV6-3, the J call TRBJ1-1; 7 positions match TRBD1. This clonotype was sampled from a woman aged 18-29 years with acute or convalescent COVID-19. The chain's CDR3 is CASSHRGDTEAFF. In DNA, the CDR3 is TGTGCCAGCAGTCACAGGGGAGATACTGAAGCTTTCTTT.